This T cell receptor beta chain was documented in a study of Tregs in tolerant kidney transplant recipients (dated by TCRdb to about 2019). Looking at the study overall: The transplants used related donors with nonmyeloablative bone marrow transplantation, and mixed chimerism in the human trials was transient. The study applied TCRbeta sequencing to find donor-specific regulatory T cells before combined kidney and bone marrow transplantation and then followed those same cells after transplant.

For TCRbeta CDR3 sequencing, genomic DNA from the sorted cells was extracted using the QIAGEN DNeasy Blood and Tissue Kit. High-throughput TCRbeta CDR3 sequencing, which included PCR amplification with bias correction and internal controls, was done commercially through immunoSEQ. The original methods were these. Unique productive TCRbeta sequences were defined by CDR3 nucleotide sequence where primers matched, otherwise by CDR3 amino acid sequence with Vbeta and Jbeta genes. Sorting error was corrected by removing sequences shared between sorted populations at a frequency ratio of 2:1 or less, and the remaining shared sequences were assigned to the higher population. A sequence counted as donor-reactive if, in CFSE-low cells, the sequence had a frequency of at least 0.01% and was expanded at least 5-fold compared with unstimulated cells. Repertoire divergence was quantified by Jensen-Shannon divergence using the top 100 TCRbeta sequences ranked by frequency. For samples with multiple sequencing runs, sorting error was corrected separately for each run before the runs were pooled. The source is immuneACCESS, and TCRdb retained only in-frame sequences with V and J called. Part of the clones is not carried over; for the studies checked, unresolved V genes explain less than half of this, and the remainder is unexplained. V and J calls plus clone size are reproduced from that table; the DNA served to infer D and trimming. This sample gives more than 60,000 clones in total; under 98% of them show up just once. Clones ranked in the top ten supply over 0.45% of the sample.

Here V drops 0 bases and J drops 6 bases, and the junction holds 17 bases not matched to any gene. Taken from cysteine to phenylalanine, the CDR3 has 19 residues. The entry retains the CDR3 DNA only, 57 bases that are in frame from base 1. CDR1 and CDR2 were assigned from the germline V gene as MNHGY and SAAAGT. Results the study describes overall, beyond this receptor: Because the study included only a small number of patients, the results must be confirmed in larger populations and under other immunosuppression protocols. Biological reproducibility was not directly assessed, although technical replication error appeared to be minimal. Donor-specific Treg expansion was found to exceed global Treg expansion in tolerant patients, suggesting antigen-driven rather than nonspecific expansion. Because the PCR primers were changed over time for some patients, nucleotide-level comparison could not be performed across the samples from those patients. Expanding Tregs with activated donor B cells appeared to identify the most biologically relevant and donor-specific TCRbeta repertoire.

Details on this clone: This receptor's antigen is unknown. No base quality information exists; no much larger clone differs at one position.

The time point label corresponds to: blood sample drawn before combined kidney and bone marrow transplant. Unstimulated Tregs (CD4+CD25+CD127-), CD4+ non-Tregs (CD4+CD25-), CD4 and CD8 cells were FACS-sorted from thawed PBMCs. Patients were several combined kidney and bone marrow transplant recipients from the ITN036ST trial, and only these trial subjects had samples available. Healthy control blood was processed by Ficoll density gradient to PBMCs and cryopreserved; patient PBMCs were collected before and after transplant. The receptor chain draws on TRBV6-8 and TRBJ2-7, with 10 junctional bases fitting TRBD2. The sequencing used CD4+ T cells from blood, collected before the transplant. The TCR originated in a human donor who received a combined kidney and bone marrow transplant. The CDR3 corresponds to CASSYSRRALAGEGREQYF. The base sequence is TGTGCCAGCAGTTACTCGAGGCGGGCTCTAGCGGGAGAGGGGCGCGAGCAGTACTTC.